This entry lists 21 T cell receptor beta chains sequenced from one sample in a study of blood T cell repertoires in COVID-19. Produced via immunoSEQ multiplex PCR; TCRdb's table is partial and in-frame only. Among approximately 160,000 clones, 65% to 85% were seen once, and the ten largest hold roughly 2.9%. The sequencing input was peripheral blood. The receptors were gathered from a woman in her sixties with acute or convalescent COVID-19.

V and J are TRBV30 and TRBJ1-6, with D possibly TRBD1 on 5 matching bases. Trimming cost V 5 bases and J 5 bases, with 16 bases left between them. The CDR3 consists of 15 residues. Germline CDR1 and CDR2: GTSNPN and SVGIG (reference sequence). The CDR3 sequence is CAWDDTGVNNSPLHF. CDR3 bases: TGTGCCTGGGATGACACGGGGGTTAATAATTCACCCCTCCACTTT.

This chain uses TRBV5-1 with TRBJ1-3; 8 nucleotides line up with TRBD1. There are 17 residues in the CDR3. Germline trimming cut 4 bases from V and 2 bases from J; bases unmatched to any gene: 11. The germline V gene has CDR1 SGHRS and CDR2 YFSETQ. The CDR3 DNA reads TGCGCCAGCAGCGCCGTCGGGCAGGGGGCACCTGGAAACACCATATATTTT. It translates to CASSAVGQGAPGNTIYF.

The chain is built from TRBV7-2 and TRBJ1-6; 11 bases align to TRBD1. Germline V gives CDR1 SGHTA, CDR2 FQGNSA. The CDR3 spans 17 residues. V lost 5 bases to trimming and J lost 9 bases; unmatched junction nucleotides: 12. CDR3 region: CASSPRTGGKSSSPLHF. CDR3 coding DNA: TGTGCCAGCAGCCCGCGGACAGGGGGCAAGTCGAGTTCACCCCTCCACTTT.

This rearrangement joins TRBV7-2 to TRBJ1-1, with 8 bases that match TRBD1. The CDR3 is made up of 15 amino acids. Trimming removed 1 base from V and 4 bases from J; junction bases left unmatched: 5. Germline CDR1 reads SGHTA; CDR2 reads FQGNSA. CDR3 nucleotide sequence: TGTGCCAGCAGCTTAGTGACAGGGGAGTCCACTGAAGCTTTCTTT. This encodes CASSLVTGESTEAFF.

This clone has just one count. The J gene is TRBJ2-7, the V gene TRBV2; 13 bases match TRBD2. CDR3 length: 20 amino acids. Germline loops: CDR1 SNHLY, CDR2 FYNNEI. V lost 1 base and J lost 0; bases outside the gene matches: 12. The CDR3 coding sequence is TGTGCCAGCAGTGAAGGGACTAGCGGGGGATCCTTTATTTACTCCTACGAGCAGTACTTC. As protein: CASSEGTSGGSFIYSYEQYF.

This clone was observed a handful of times. This chain uses TRBV19 with TRBJ1-2, with 9 bases that match TRBD1. After removal of 6 bases from V and 6 bases from J, the junction contained 14 bases not matched to a gene. The V gene's germline CDR1 is LNHDA and CDR2 SQIVND (reference sequence). The CDR3 runs 16 residues. The DNA for the CDR3 is TGTGCCAGTAGGATGCTCTCCGGGACAGGGAACCATGGCTACACCTTC. This translates into CASRMLSGTGNHGYTF. The complete variable domain, with remaining parts taken from reference TRBV19 and TRBJ1-2, reads DGGITQSPKYLFRKEGQNVTLSCEQNLNHDAMYWYRQDPGQGLRLIYYSQIVNDFQKGDIAEGYSVSREKKESFPLTVTSAQKNPTAFYLCASRMLSGTGNHGYTFGSGTRLTVV.

The chain has TRBV7-6 and TRBJ2-3; D not resolved. The V end was cut by 1 base, the J end by 0 bases, with 11 bases between. Germline loops: CDR1 SGHVS, CDR2 FNYEAQ. The CDR3 is 16 residues long. For the CDR3, the DNA is TGTGCCAGCAGCTTAGGGCGGCCCGCTAGCACAGATACGCAGTATTTT. Its translation is CASSLGRPASTDTQYF.

This chain uses TRBV5-1 with TRBJ2-2, with unresolved D. Trimming pared 5 bases from V and 2 bases from J, leaving 16 bases between. Germline lookup yields CDR1 SGHRS and CDR2 YFSETQ. This CDR3 has 16 amino acids. CDR3 residues: CASSGSYSLNTGELFF. DNA for the CDR3: TGCGCCAGCAGTGGTTCGTACAGTTTAAACACCGGGGAGCTGTTTTTT.

This sequence joins TRBV2 and TRBJ2-7; D unclear. CDR3 length: 11 residues. CDR1 is SNHLY and CDR2 is FYNNEI in the germline V gene. The V end lost 5 bases, the J end lost 4 bases, and 6 bases lay between the germline ends. CDR3 in DNA: TGTGCCAGCAGTATATTGTACGAGCAGTACTTC. Translated, it gives CASSILYEQYF.

The rearrangement links TRBV2 to TRBJ2-1, with TRBD2 identical over 10 bases. The CDR3 length is 15 residues. The germline gives CDR1 SNHLY, CDR2 FYNNEI. With V trimmed by 5 bases and J by 8 bases, 9 bases remained unmatched. In nucleotides, the CDR3 is TGTGCCAGCAGTAGAGAGGGGACTAGCGTCCATGAGCAGTTCTTC. Its translation: CASSREGTSVHEQFF.

V and J are TRBV19 and TRBJ2-2; maybe TRBD2 (6 bases). The CDR3 totals 16 residues. CDR1 is LNHDA and CDR2 is SQIVND in the germline V gene (reference sequence). V was shortened by 5 bases and J by 5 bases, with 18 bases between the two germline ends. CDR3 sequence reads: CASSPSLAQRTGELFF. The CDR3 bases are TGTGCCAGTAGTCCCTCACTAGCCCAACGAACCGGGGAGCTGTTTTTT.

The chain has TRBV12-3 or TRBV12-4 and TRBJ2-3; 8 bases match TRBD1. The CDR3 has 13 residues. V shed 8 bases and J 4 bases; nucleotides not matched to a gene: 5. Here the CDR3 reads CASSGGISDTQYF. The CDR3 DNA reads as TGTGCCAGCTCAGGGGGCATTTCAGATACGCAGTATTTT.

This chain uses TRBV10-1 with TRBJ2-5, with TRBD2 matching over 10 bases. The germline V gene encodes CDR1 WNHNN and CDR2 SYGVQD (reference sequence). This CDR3 is built from 15 residues. The J segment lost 2 bases and the V segment lost 6 bases, leaving 6 bases of the junction unmatched. The CDR3 region has the DNA TGCGCCAGCAGCTCCAGCGGGGGGGGTCAAGAGACCCAGTACTTC. It codes for CASSSSGGGQETQYF.

As for this clone: Other DNA sequences in this sample translate to the same CDR3. The chain couples TRBV6-5 to TRBJ1-2; no definite D call. V lost 2 bases and J 3 bases, leaving 7 bases between the germline ends. There are 13 residues in the CDR3. CDR1 is MNHEY and CDR2 is SVGAGI in the germline V gene. CDR3 DNA sequence: TGTGCCAGCAGTTACGAGGGAGACTATGGCTACACCTTC. It encodes CASSYEGDYGYTF.

In this sample, this clone turned up many times. The chain uses TRBV10-1 and TRBJ2-2; a weak D match, TRBD1 (6 bases). This CDR3 has 14 amino acids. With 6 bases removed from V and 6 bases from J, the gap between germline ends came to 14 bases. The V gene's germline CDR1 is WNHNN and CDR2 SYGVQD (reference sequence). CDR3 sequence (DNA): TGCGCCAGCAGCAGTAGCACAGGGTCCGGGGAGCTGTTTTTT. Protein: CASSSSTGSGELFF.

This chain uses TRBV4-2 with TRBJ1-3; perhaps TRBD1 as D (5 bases). V was shortened by 4 bases and J by 0 bases, with 16 bases between the two germline ends. The length of the CDR3 is 17 residues. CDR1 is LGHNA and CDR2 is YNFKEQ in the germline V gene. As DNA, the CDR3 is TGTGCCAGCAGCCCTATGGGAGGTCAGGGCTCTGGAAACACCATATATTTT. Translating gives CASSPMGGQGSGNTIYF.

The V and J genes are TRBV6-1 and TRBJ1-2, with 12 bases matching TRBD1. After removal of 0 bases from V and 7 bases from J, the junction contained 18 bases not matched to a gene. From germline, CDR1 is MNHNS and CDR2 SASEGT. The CDR3 contains 20 residues. The CDR3 protein is CASSEAWWDRGRIRGLGYTF. The CDR3 coding sequence is TGTGCCAGCAGTGAAGCGTGGTGGGACAGGGGGCGAATCCGGGGTCTTGGCTACACCTTC.

The chain joins TRBV27 to TRBJ1-5; TRBD1 might be the D (6 bases). Trimming pared 6 bases from V and 5 bases from J, leaving 11 bases between. Germline V gene sequence: CDR1 MNHEY, CDR2 SMNVEV (reference sequence). The CDR3 has 13 amino acids. Written as DNA, the CDR3 is TGTGCCAGCAGCACCAGGGGAGATCAGCCCCAGCATTTT. Protein product: CASSTRGDQPQHF.

The chain joins TRBV6-5 to TRBJ1-2; 7 positions match TRBD1. The CDR3 sequence is 13 residues long. With 7 bases clipped from V and 3 bases from J, the junction kept 5 bases outside the gene matches. Germline loops: CDR1 MNHEY, CDR2 SVGAGI. The DNA for the CDR3 is TGTGCCAGCACACAGGGGTCGCACTATGGCTACACCTTC. Encoded protein: CASTQGSHYGYTF.

The V gene is TRBV2, the J gene TRBJ1-5, with a possible D match to TRBD1 (6 bases). Germline V CDR1 and CDR2: SNHLY, FYNNEI. The CDR3 runs 15 residues. V shed 7 bases and J shed 0 bases, with 13 bases lying between them. In DNA, the CDR3 is TGTGCCAGCACCAAGTTCAGGGGTAGCAATCAGCCCCAGCATTTT. Amino acid sequence: CASTKFRGSNQPQHF.

The J gene is TRBJ1-1, the V gene TRBV28; the match to TRBD1 covers 7 bases. This CDR3 contains 16 residues. J lost 4 bases, V lost 2 bases, and 10 bases had no gene match. CDR1 and CDR2 from the germline V gene are MDHEN and SYDVKM. CDR3 DNA sequence: TGTGCCAGCAGTTTAAATCTAGGGGGCGGCGGCACTGAAGCTTTCTTT. Translating gives CASSLNLGGGGTEAFF.